What follows is one T cell receptor (beta chain) and its context. Its antigen remains unknown. CDR1 is DFQATT and CDR2 is SNEGSKA in the germline V gene (reference sequence). The CDR3 has 11 amino acids. Trimming shortened V by 6 bases and J by 10 bases, and 13 bases separated the two germline ends. Thyroid surgery was preceded by no treatment in any patient. From the PCR reads, TCRdb re-called clones with MiXCR. Seen here are some 55,000 clones, 30% observed once, and the top ten hold roughly 15%. These data belong to a study of metastatic and nonmetastatic thyroid tumors. About the research overall: Comparative analysis of repertoires was undertaken across blood and tumor or nodule tissue obtained from malignant and benign thyroid patients.

Study results and caveats: It was reported that TCR beta diversity was significantly higher in malignant thyroid tumors than benign nodules, in blood and tumor.

This TCR was sampled from a female donor with papillary thyroid cancer or a benign thyroid nodule (not recorded which). Some clones in this sample may be carry-over from other donors' samples. This chain joins TRBV20-1 and TRBJ2-1; a weak D match, TRBD1 (7 bases). The sample comprised blood. The CDR3 sequence is CSAGQRAEQFF. CDR3 nucleotide sequence: TGCAGTGCGGGACAGCGGGCCGAGCAGTTCTTC.